This passage covers 9 T cell receptor beta chains from one sample sequenced in a study of Ad26.COV2.S vaccination and SARS-CoV-2 variants. This sample's treatment: roughly 18 received Ad26.COV2.S at low or high dose, single or two shots; 5 received placebo; per-sample allocation not given. Day 63 after the first vaccine or placebo injection was the time point for sampling. The assay was immunoSEQ multiplex PCR, and TCRdb's table has in-frame clones only and misses some. The sample shows 350,000 to 450,000 clones, approximately 91% of them seen only once. The sample in question was peripheral blood, obtained in a trial of Ad26.COV2.S vaccine versus placebo. The source is a person between 18 and 59 years old who received the Ad26.COV2.S COVID-19 vaccine or a placebo.

The rearrangement uses TRBV18 and TRBJ1-1; 7 nucleotides align to TRBD1. This CDR3 spans 16 amino acids. Germline loops: CDR1 KGHSH, CDR2 LQKENI. The V gene end was trimmed by 2 bases and the J gene end by 4 bases; junction bases not matched to a gene: 10. DNA for the CDR3: TGTGCCAGCTCACCAAGACAGGGAGGTTCGAGCACTGAAGCTTTCTTT. Its translation is CASSPRQGGSSTEAFF.

V usage is TRBV9 and J usage is TRBJ2-3, with TRBD1 identical over 9 bases. This CDR3 is 15 amino acids long. Germline V CDR1 and CDR2: SGDLS, YYNGEE. J lost 0 bases, V lost 5 bases, and 4 bases had no gene match. In nucleotides, the CDR3 is TGTGCCAGCAGTACAGGGGGCAGTAGCACAGATACGCAGTATTTT. It encodes CASSTGGSSTDTQYF.

CDR3: CASSLAPSAKETQYF. In nucleotides, the CDR3 is TGTGCCAGCAGCTTAGCCCCCAGCGCCAAAGAGACCCAGTACTTC. J is TRBJ2-5 and V is TRBV7-7; D is uncertain. This CDR3 has 15 residues. V lost 0 bases, J lost 3 bases, and 11 bases lay in between. Germline V CDR1 and CDR2: SSHAT, FNYEAQ (reference sequence).

The chain combines TRBV7-9 with TRBJ2-5; D ambiguous. The V end was cut by 3 bases, the J end by 2 bases, with 10 bases between. Germline lookup yields CDR1 SEHNR and CDR2 FQNEAQ (reference sequence). The CDR3 spans 14 residues. This CDR3 reads CASSLTLGQETQYF. The CDR3 coding sequence is TGTGCCAGCAGCTTGACTCTGGGACAAGAGACCCAGTACTTC.

The gene calls are TRBV4-1 and TRBJ1-4; 9 nucleotides line up with TRBD1. The CDR3 has 17 amino acids. With 2 bases clipped from V and 0 bases from J, the junction kept 4 bases outside the gene matches. Germline V gives CDR1 MGHRA, CDR2 YSYEKL. The chain's CDR3 is CASSQQRTGATNEKLFF. In nucleotides, the CDR3 is TGCGCCAGCAGCCAACAAAGGACAGGGGCAACTAATGAAAAACTGTTTTTT.

This clone was detected a few times. The chain is built from TRBV7-3 and TRBJ1-1; D may be TRBD1 (6 bases). The V end lost 7 bases, the J end lost 0 bases, and 15 bases lay between the germline ends. CDR3 size: 15 residues. CDR1 and CDR2 from the germline V gene are SGHTA and FQGTGA. The CDR3 DNA follows: TGTGCCAGCACCGAGTGGGGGGCACTGAACACTGAAGCTTTCTTT. It is translated as CASTEWGALNTEAFF.

This sequence joins TRBV24-1 and TRBJ2-1; D unresolved. V was clipped by 1 base and J by 9 bases, with 9 bases between them. Per the germline V gene, CDR1 is KGHDR and CDR2 is SFDVKD. The CDR3 consists of 13 residues. CDR3: CATSDLYASEQFF. The CDR3 DNA sequence: TGTGCCACCAGTGATTTATATGCTAGTGAGCAGTTCTTC.

The CDR3 sequence is CASSWGTSGRGTDTQYF. CDR3 nucleotide sequence: TGTGCCAGCAGCTGGGGGACTAGCGGGAGGGGGACAGATACGCAGTATTTT. The chain has TRBV5-4 and TRBJ2-3; TRBD2 agrees at 16 bases. The V gene's germline CDR1 is SGHNT and CDR2 YYREEE (reference sequence). Germline trimming cut 3 bases from V and 3 bases from J; bases unmatched to any gene: 4. The CDR3 is made up of 17 amino acids. The complete variable domain, with remaining parts taken from reference TRBV5-4 and TRBJ2-3, reads ETGVTQSPTHLIKTRGQQVTLRCSSQSGHNTVSWYQQALGQGPQFIFQYYREEENGRGNFPPRFSGLQFPNYSSELNVNALELDDSALYLCASSWGTSGRGTDTQYFGPGTRLTVL.

V gene TRBV6-5 combines with J gene TRBJ2-1; no definite D call. Germline CDR1 MNHEY, CDR2 SVGAGI. The CDR3 has 12 residues. Trimming took off 6 bases at V and 5 bases at J, with 8 bases between the two ends. The CDR3 loop reads CASRESHNEQFF. CDR3 nucleotide sequence: TGTGCCAGCAGAGAGAGCCACAATGAGCAGTTCTTC.